The rows below give T cell receptor beta chains drawn from one sample of a study of CD8 T cells in Susac syndrome. TCRdb re-called the immunoSEQ multiplex PCR reads with MiXCR, one entry per CDR3 protein. The sample lists fewer than 200,000 distinct CDR3 sequences, about 95% seen once, with less than 0.2% in the top ten. Source material: CD8+ T cells from PBMCs. These receptors were obtained from a human donor with multiple sclerosis. The CDR3 runs from the conserved cysteine through the conserved F or W. A D gene is named only where the DNA matches it firmly. For some rows the clone size is stated as once, few or many, or as a class when expanded; others skip it.

V gene	clone size	J gene	D gene	CDR3 protein	CDR3 DNA
TRBV29-1	NA	TRBJ1-1	NA	CSVETGQASMNTEAFF	TGCAGCGTTGAAACGGGGCAGGCATCTATGAACACTGAAGCTTTCTTT
TRBV6-1	once	TRBJ2-3	NA	CASSEAWGTRDTQYF	TGTGCCAGCAGTGAAGCCTGGGGGACGCGGGATACGCAGTATTTT
TRBV21-1	NA	TRBJ2-5	NA	CASTTGGIGKTQYF	TGTGCCAGCACCACAGGGGGGATAGGGAAGACCCAGTACTTC
TRBV2	NA	TRBJ2-1	TRBD2	CASSERLAGGDEQFF	TGTGCCAGCAGTGAAAGGCTAGCGGGAGGGGATGAGCAGTTCTTC
TRBV27	NA	TRBJ2-3	TRBD1	CASSLYQGASTDTQYF	TGTGCCAGCAGTTTATACCAGGGGGCTAGTACAGATACGCAGTATTTT
TRBV20-1	once	TRBJ1-6	NA	CSASLANYNSPLHF	TGCAGTGCTAGTCTAGCGAACTATAATTCACCCCTCCACTTT
TRBV12-3/TRBV12-4	NA	TRBJ2-7	NA	CASTGLLEEQYF	TGTGCCAGCACCGGACTCCTTGAGGAGCAGTACTTC
TRBV24-1	once	TRBJ2-1	TRBD2	CATSEPPERGSSYNEQFF	TGTGCCACCAGTGAGCCACCGGAGCGGGGGAGCTCCTACAATGAGCAGTTCTTC
TRBV28	NA	TRBJ1-2	NA	CASSSDANYGYTF	TGTGCCAGCAGTAGCGATGCTAACTATGGCTACACCTTC
TRBV6-5	NA	TRBJ2-1	NA	CASSPPPTSEPFF	TGTGCCAGCAGCCCGCCCCCTACTAGTGAACCGTTCTTC
TRBV9	NA	TRBJ1-1	NA	CASQSVDAEAFF	TGTGCCAGCCAATCGGTTGACGCTGAAGCTTTCTTT
TRBV9	NA	TRBJ1-1	NA	CASSPRTDAEAFF	TGTGCCAGCAGCCCTCGGACGGATGCTGAAGCTTTCTTT
TRBV7-9	NA	TRBJ2-5	NA	CASSLAARQETQYF	TGTGCCAGCAGCTTAGCGGCCAGACAAGAGACCCAGTACTTC
TRBV27	NA	TRBJ2-7	TRBD2	CASSYGTSASYEQYF	TGTGCCAGCAGTTACGGGACTAGCGCGTCCTACGAGCAGTACTTC
TRBV3-1	NA	TRBJ1-2	NA	CASSQDRAGYGYTF	TGTGCCAGCAGCCAAGACAGGGCCGGCTATGGCTACACCTTC
TRBV19	NA	TRBJ1-5	NA	CASSIDDSQNQPQHF	TGTGCCAGTAGTATCGACGACAGCCAAAATCAGCCCCAGCATTTT
TRBV27	NA	TRBJ2-1	TRBD2	CASRDIAGVRDEQFF	TGTGCCAGCCGGGACATAGCGGGAGTGAGAGATGAGCAGTTCTTC
TRBV6-1	NA	TRBJ2-1	NA	CASLGVGFSAYNEQFF	TGTGCCAGCCTCGGTGTCGGGTTCTCCGCCTACAATGAGCAGTTCTTC
TRBV6-5	NA	TRBJ1-2	NA	CASRGRIGWSYGYTF	TGTGCCAGCCGAGGGCGGATCGGTTGGAGCTATGGCTACACCTTC
TRBV9	NA	TRBJ2-1	TRBD2	CASSGSGRPEQFF	TGTGCCAGCAGCGGTAGCGGGAGACCTGAGCAGTTCTTC
TRBV5-1	NA	TRBJ2-7	NA	CASSPVVGSYEQYF	TGCGCCAGCAGCCCGGTCGTAGGTTCCTACGAGCAGTACTTC
TRBV20-1	NA	TRBJ2-7	NA	CSATEGIEQYF	TGCAGTGCGACGGAGGGGATCGAGCAGTACTTC
TRBV20-1	NA	TRBJ2-7	TRBD2	CSAIGGAYYEQYF	TGCAGTGCTATCGGGGGGGCTTATTACGAGCAGTACTTC
TRBV3-1	NA	TRBJ1-1	TRBD1	CASSQDVRQGGLYTEAFF	TGTGCCAGCAGCCAAGACGTCAGACAGGGGGGCTTGTACACTGAAGCTTTCTTT
TRBV6-1	few	TRBJ1-1	TRBD1	CASSRSRTGVGNTEAFF	TGTGCCAGCAGCAGATCTCGAACAGGGGTTGGGAACACTGAAGCTTTCTTT
TRBV7-9	NA	TRBJ1-1	NA	CASSPRTGATEAFF	TGTGCCAGCAGCCCGCGGACGGGCGCCACTGAAGCTTTCTTT
TRBV19	NA	TRBJ1-1	NA	CASSIPERNTEAFF	TGTGCCAGTAGTATACCCGAGAGGAACACTGAAGCTTTCTTT